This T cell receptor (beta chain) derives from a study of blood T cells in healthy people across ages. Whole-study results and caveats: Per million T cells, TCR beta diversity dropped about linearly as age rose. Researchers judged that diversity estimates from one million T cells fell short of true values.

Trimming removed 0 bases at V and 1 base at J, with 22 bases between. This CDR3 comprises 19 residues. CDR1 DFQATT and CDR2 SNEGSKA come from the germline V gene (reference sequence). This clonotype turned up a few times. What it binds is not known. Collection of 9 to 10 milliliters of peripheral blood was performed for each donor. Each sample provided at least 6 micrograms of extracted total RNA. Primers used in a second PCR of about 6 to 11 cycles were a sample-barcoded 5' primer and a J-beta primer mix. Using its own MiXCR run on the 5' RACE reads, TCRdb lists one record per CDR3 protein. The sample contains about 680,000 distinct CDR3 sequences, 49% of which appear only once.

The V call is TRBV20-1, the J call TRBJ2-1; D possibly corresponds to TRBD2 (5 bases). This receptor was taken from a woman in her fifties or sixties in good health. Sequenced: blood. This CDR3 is CSARDHIVSGQISYNEQFF. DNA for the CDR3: TGCAGTGCTAGAGATCATATCGTGAGCGGTCAAATTTCCTACAATGAGCAGTTCTTC.